This paragraph covers one T cell receptor beta chain sequence. J gave up 3 bases and V 2 bases, and 4 bases lay outside the gene matches. There are 15 residues in the CDR3. CDR1 and CDR2 (germline): LGHNA, YSLEER. Method: immunoSEQ multiplex PCR; TCRdb's copy keeps in-frame clones and lacks some. The sample has some 200,000 clones; 82% are singletons. The data originate from a study of blood T cell repertoires in COVID-19. J is TRBJ2-7 and V is TRBV4-3; 10 bases map to TRBD2. The specimen sequenced was peripheral blood. The TCR sequence derives from a woman aged 70-85 years with COVID-19, enrolled during active disease. The CDR3 bases are TGCGCCAGCAGCCAACTAGCGGGAGAGATCTACGAGCAGTACTTC. It translates to CASSQLAGEIYEQYF.